The 14 T cell receptor beta chains reported below all come from one sample, sequenced in a study of blood T cells in healthy people across ages. PCR was performed a second time for about 7 to 12 cycles using a sample-barcoded 5' primer and a J-beta primer mix. TCRdb reprocessed the 5' RACE reads via MiXCR and lists one record per CDR3 protein. The sample comprises around 700,000 distinct CDR3 sequences, 25% of which are singletons, and just under 9.5% rests with the top ten. A further study also used this sample, focusing on T cells of mothers and their children.

Sequencing input: blood. These receptors all stem from a boy aged 5-17 years in good health.

This rearrangement joins TRBV7-8 to TRBJ2-5, with 8 bases fitting TRBD1. Gene TRBJ2-7 matches the end of the DNA better, so the J call may be wrong. Germline loops: CDR1 SGHVS, CDR2 FQNEAQ. This CDR3 spans 17 amino acids. DNA for the CDR3: TGTGCCAGCAGCTTATCGTTCCGTGGACAGGGAGACTACGAGCAGTACTTC. Translation: CASSLSFRGQGDYEQYF.

The chain combines TRBV2 with TRBJ2-7; TRBD2 might be the D (5 bases). Deletions cut 7 bases from V and 2 bases from J, with 12 bases between. The CDR3 is 13 amino acids. The germline V gene has CDR1 SNHLY and CDR2 FYNNEI. The CDR3 DNA sequence: TGTGCCAGCAATCTCGTGGGAGCCTACGAGCAGTACTTC. It encodes CASNLVGAYEQYF.

V gene TRBV27 combines with J gene TRBJ1-2; 7 nucleotides align to TRBD1. This CDR3 contains 13 residues. V gave up 6 bases and J gave up 6 bases; unmatched junction bases: 7. Looked up from germline, CDR1 is MNHEY and CDR2 is SMNVEV (reference sequence). The CDR3 loop is CASRRGQSHGYTF. The DNA of the CDR3 is TGTGCCAGCAGGAGGGGACAGAGCCATGGCTACACCTTC.

The genes are TRBV20-1 and TRBJ2-3, with 9 bases aligning to TRBD2. The CDR3 contains 16 residues. The germline CDR1 and CDR2 sequences are DFQATT and SNEGSKA (reference sequence). The V gene end was trimmed by 5 bases and the J gene end by 4 bases; junction bases not matched to a gene: 13. The DNA of the CDR3 is TGCAGTGCTCCCAATCCCGGGACTAGCAGGCCAGATACGCAGTATTTT. It specifies CSAPNPGTSRPDTQYF.

Comment on this clonotype: Sequence at one end of the junction differs from germline and may be a read error. The J gene is TRBJ2-5, the V gene TRBV5-1; 7 nucleotides align to TRBD2. The DNA end favors TRBJ2-7, so the J call may be wrong. CDR3 length: 13 residues. CDR1 is SGHRS, CDR2 YFSETQ, per germline. CDR3 sequence (DNA): TGCGCCAGCAACTTGGGGAGGGGAGGCGAGCAGTACTTC. Translation: CASNLGRGGEQYF.

This clonotype was detected a few times. The CDR3 sequence: CSVEGRASAGPERSTDTQYF. CDR3 DNA sequence: TGCAGCGTTGAAGGAAGGGCTTCGGCGGGCCCCGAGAGGAGCACAGATACGCAGTATTTT. V gene TRBV29-1 combines with J gene TRBJ2-3, with D maybe TRBD2 (5 bases). Trimming took off 1 base at V and 0 bases at J, with 26 bases between the two ends. The CDR3 runs 20 residues. CDR1 SQVTM and CDR2 ANQGSEA come from the germline V gene.

The chain uses TRBV6-2 or TRBV6-3 and TRBJ2-1, with 8 bases lining up with TRBD2. The trim removed 2 bases at V and 6 bases at J, leaving 12 bases unmatched. CDR1 and CDR2 (germline): MNHEY, SVGEGT. There are 17 residues in the CDR3. The CDR3 nucleotides are TGTGCCAGCAGTTACATCTCTCAGTGGGCGGGGGGCAATGAGCAGTTCTTC. Residues: CASSYISQWAGGNEQFF.

The chain links TRBV24-1 to TRBJ2-7; D ambiguous. The CDR3 covers 11 residues. Germline V gene lookup returns CDR1 KGHDR and CDR2 SFDVKD. V was clipped by 12 bases and J by 3 bases, with 11 bases between them. CDR3 DNA: TGTGCCCCCGTAGGGTGCTACGAGCAGTACTTC. This codes for CAPVGCYEQYF.

This clonotype was picked up a small number of times. The chain combines TRBV6-5 with TRBJ1-4, with D uncertain. The germline V and J ends were trimmed by 0 bases and 8 bases, with 10 bases remaining between them. There are 14 residues in the CDR3. Germline assignment: CDR1 MNHEY and CDR2 SVGAGI. The CDR3 region has the DNA TGTGCCAGCAGTTACTCACGGGCGGGGGAAAAACTGTTTTTT. Encoded protein: CASSYSRAGEKLFF.

This rearrangement joins TRBV20-1 to TRBJ1-6, with 9 bases matching TRBD1. This CDR3 spans 11 amino acids. Trimming at V came to 7 bases and at J to 9 bases, leaving 1 base not matched to a gene. Germline-derived CDR1 and CDR2 are DFQATT and SNEGSKA (reference sequence). The CDR3 sequence is CSDRGLSPLHF. DNA of the CDR3: TGCAGTGACAGGGGGCTTTCACCCCTCCACTTT.

The chain joins TRBV7-9 to TRBJ1-2; no clear D. The CDR3 is made up of 11 amino acids. V was cut by 2 bases and J by 6 bases, with 4 bases left in between. CDR1 is SEHNR, CDR2 FQNEAQ, per germline (reference sequence). In DNA, the CDR3 is TGTGCCAGCAGCTTACTCCATGGCTACACCTTC. It translates to CASSLLHGYTF.

This clonotype was observed a handful of times. J is TRBJ2-5 and V is TRBV12-3 or TRBV12-4, with 8 bases matching TRBD1. The DNA end is a closer match to TRBJ2-1, so the J assignment may be wrong. CDR3 length equals 17 residues. DNA for the CDR3: TGTGCCAGCAGCCAAATTGGACAGGGACACCTTTACAATGAGCAGTTCTTC. Protein: CASSQIGQGHLYNEQFF.

J is TRBJ2-3 and V is TRBV29-1, with 10 bases identical to TRBD2. Germline V lookup: CDR1 SQVTM, CDR2 ANQGSEA. V was clipped by 6 bases and J by 0 bases; unmatched bases: 0. The CDR3 sequence is 13 residues long. The CDR3 reads CSVTSGSTDTQYF. The CDR3 DNA is TGCAGCGTGACTAGCGGGAGCACAGATACGCAGTATTTT.

V usage is TRBV7-2 and J usage is TRBJ2-5, with TRBD2 as a possible D gene (7 bases). The end of the DNA fits TRBJ2-7 better, so the J call may be wrong. Germline V CDR1 and CDR2: SGHTA, FQGNSA. The CDR3 extends over 17 amino acids. In DNA form, the CDR3 reads TGTGCCAGCAGCTTAGCGGGCGGGGGCCTCCTGGCGGGCGAGCAGTACTTC. Translated: CASSLAGGGLLAGEQYF.